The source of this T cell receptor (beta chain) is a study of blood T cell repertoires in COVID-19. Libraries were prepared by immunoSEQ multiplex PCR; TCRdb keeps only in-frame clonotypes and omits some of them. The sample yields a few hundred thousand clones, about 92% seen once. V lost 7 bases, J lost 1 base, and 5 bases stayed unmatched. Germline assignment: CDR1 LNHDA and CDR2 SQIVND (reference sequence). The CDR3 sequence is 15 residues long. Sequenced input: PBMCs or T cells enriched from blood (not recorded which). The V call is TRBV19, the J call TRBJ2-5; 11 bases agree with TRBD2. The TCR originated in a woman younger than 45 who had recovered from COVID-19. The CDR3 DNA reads TGTGCCAGTACCCTAGCGGGGGGACTCCAAGAGACCCAGTACTTC. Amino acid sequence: CASTLAGGLQETQYF.